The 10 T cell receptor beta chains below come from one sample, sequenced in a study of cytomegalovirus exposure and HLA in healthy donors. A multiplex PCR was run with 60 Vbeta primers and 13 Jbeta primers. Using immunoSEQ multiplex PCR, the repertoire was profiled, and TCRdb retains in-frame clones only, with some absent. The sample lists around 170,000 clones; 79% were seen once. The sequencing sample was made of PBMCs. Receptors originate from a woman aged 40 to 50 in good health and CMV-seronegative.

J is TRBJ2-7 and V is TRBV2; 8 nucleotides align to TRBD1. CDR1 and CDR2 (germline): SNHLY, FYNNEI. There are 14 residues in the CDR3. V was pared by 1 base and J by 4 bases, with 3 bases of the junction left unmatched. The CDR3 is CASSEETGAYEQYF. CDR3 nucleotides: TGTGCCAGCAGTGAAGAGACAGGGGCGTACGAGCAGTACTTC.

The CDR3: CASSRGMAIPEAFF. As DNA, the CDR3 is TGTGCCAGCAGCCGAGGTATGGCGATACCTGAAGCTTTCTTT. V usage is TRBV5-5 and J usage is TRBJ1-1, with unresolved D. The CDR3 loop spans 14 amino acids. V was clipped by 4 bases and J by 6 bases, with 16 bases between them. CDR1 and CDR2 (germline): SGHKS, YYEKEE (reference sequence). Using reference TRBV5-5 and TRBJ1-1 for the parts outside the CDR3, the full variable domain is DAGVTQSPTHLIKTRGQQVTLRCSPISGHKSVSWYQQVLGQGPQFIFQYYEKEERGRGNFPDRFSARQFPNYSSELNVNALLLGDSALYLCASSRGMAIPEAFFGQGTRLTVV.

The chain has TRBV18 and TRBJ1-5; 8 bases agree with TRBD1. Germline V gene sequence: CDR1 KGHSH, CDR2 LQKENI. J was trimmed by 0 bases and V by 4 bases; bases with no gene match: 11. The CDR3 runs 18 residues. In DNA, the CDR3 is TGTGCCAGCTCACGCCTCCGGGACAGGAACAATAGCAATCAGCCCCAGCATTTT. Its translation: CASSRLRDRNNSNQPQHF.

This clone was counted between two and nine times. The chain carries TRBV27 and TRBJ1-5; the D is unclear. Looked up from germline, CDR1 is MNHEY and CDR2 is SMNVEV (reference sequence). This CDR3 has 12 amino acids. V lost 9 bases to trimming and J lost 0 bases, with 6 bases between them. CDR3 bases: TGTGCCAGGGAGTATAGCAATCAGCCCCAGCATTTT. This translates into CAREYSNQPQHF.

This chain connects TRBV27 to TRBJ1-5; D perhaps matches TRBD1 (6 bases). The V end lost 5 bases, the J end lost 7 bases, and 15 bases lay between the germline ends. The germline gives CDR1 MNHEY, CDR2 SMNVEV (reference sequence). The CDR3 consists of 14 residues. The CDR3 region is CASSPRQAEQPQHF. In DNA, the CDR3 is TGTGCCAGCAGTCCACGACAGGCTGAACAGCCCCAGCATTTT.

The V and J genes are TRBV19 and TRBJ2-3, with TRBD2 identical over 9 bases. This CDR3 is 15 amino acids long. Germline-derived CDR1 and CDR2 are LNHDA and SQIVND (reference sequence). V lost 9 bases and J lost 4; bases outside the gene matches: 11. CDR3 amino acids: CASKLGTSSADTQYF. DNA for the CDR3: TGTGCCAGCAAATTAGGGACTAGCTCCGCAGATACGCAGTATTTT.

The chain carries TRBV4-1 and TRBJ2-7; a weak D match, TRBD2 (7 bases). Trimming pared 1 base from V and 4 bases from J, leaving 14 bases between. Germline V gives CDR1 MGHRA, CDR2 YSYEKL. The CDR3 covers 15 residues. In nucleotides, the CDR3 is TGCGCCAGCAGCCAAGCCCTTGGGGGGGCTTACGAGCAGTACTTC. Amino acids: CASSQALGGAYEQYF.

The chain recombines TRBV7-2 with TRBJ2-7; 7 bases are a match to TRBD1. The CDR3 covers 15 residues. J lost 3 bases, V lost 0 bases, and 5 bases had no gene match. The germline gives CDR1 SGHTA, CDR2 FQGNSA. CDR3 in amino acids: CASSLAPGTDYEQYF. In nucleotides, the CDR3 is TGTGCCAGCAGCTTAGCCCCCGGGACAGACTACGAGCAGTACTTC.

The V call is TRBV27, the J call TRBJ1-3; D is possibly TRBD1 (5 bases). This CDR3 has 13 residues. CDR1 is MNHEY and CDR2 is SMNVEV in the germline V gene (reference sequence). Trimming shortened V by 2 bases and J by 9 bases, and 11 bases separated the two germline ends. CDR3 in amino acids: CASSLSEGATIYF. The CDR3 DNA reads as TGTGCCAGCAGTTTAAGTGAAGGGGCCACCATATATTTT.

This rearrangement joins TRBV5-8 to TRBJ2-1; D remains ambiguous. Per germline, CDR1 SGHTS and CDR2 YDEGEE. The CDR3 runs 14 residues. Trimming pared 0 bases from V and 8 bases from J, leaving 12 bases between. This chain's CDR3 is CASSLEPSTDEQFF. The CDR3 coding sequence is TGTGCCAGCAGCTTGGAACCCTCAACAGATGAGCAGTTCTTC.